These T cell receptor beta chains were read from a single sample in a study of beta chain features in type 1 diabetes. Sequenced by immunoSEQ multiplex PCR; TCRdb stores in-frame clones only, minus some. The sample lists 40,000 to 45,000 clones, around half occurring once. The sequencing sample was made of central memory CD4+ T cells from blood. These receptors all come from a woman under 30 in good health. CDR3s include the opening cysteine and the closing phenylalanine or tryptophan. D genes are given only for firm matches. Rows may omit the clone size; those that give it use once, few, many or a size class.

clone_size,j_call,v_call,d_call,cdr3_aa,cdr3_nt
.,TRBJ2-7,TRBV14,TRBD2,CASSQVGTGLAGDNEQYF,TGTGCCAGCAGCCAAGTTGGGACGGGACTAGCGGGGGACAACGAGCAGTACTTC
.,TRBJ2-2,TRBV6-5,.,CASSNGGNTGELFF,TGTGCCAGCAGCAACGGGGGGAACACCGGGGAGCTGTTTTTT
few,TRBJ2-3,TRBV18,TRBD2,CASTPKRLARIDTQYF,TGTGCCTCAACCCCGAAGCGACTAGCTAGGATAGATACGCAGTATTTT
.,TRBJ1-5,TRBV6-5,.,CASRRQAPGQPQHF,TGTGCCAGCAGGAGACAGGCCCCGGGTCAGCCCCAGCATTTT
.,TRBJ2-1,TRBV18,TRBD2,CASSQSGSSYNEQFF,TGTGCCAGCTCACAAAGCGGGAGCTCCTACAATGAGCAGTTCTTC
.,TRBJ1-6,TRBV5-1,.,CASSPGTPDNSPLHF,TGCGCCAGCAGCCCCGGGACACCGGATAATTCACCCCTCCACTTT
.,TRBJ1-1,TRBV11-2,.,CASSLSGGNTEAFF,TGTGCCAGCAGCTTATCCGGGGGGAACACTGAAGCTTTCTTT
few,TRBJ2-1,TRBV7-9,.,CASSPPPSRVYNEQFF,TGTGCCAGCAGCCCACCCCCTAGCCGTGTGTACAATGAGCAGTTCTTC
few,TRBJ2-3,TRBV11-3,TRBD2,CASSKGLAGGKDTQYF,TGTGCCAGCAGCAAGGGACTAGCGGGAGGTAAAGATACGCAGTATTTT
few,TRBJ2-1,TRBV7-2,TRBD2,CASSWTSGTEQFF,TGTGCCAGCAGCTGGACTAGCGGAACTGAGCAGTTCTTC
.,TRBJ2-1,TRBV7-7,.,CASSLGPRNEQFF,TGTGCCAGCAGCTTAGGGCCCCGTAATGAGCAGTTCTTC
few,TRBJ1-1,TRBV4-1,.,CASSQEDSFTEAFF,TGCGCCAGCAGCCAAGAGGACAGCTTCACTGAAGCTTTCTTT
.,TRBJ2-1,TRBV30,TRBD2,CAWRVRKRDDYLGEQFF,TGTGCCTGGAGGGTAAGAAAGCGGGATGATTATCTGGGTGAGCAGTTCTTC
.,TRBJ1-2,TRBV30,.,CAWSGDSNYGYTF,TGTGCCTGGAGTGGAGACAGTAACTATGGCTACACCTTC
.,TRBJ1-1,TRBV5-4,.,CASSLDPGVDTEAFF,TGTGCCAGCAGCTTGGATCCAGGGGTAGATACTGAAGCTTTCTTT
.,TRBJ1-2,TRBV5-1,TRBD1,CASSLGDSLYGYTF,TGCGCCAGCAGCTTGGGGGACAGCCTCTATGGCTACACCTTC
few,TRBJ2-7,TRBV5-1,TRBD2,CASSLVLAGDYEQYF,TGCGCCAGCAGCTTGGTACTAGCGGGGGACTACGAGCAGTACTTC
.,TRBJ2-7,TRBV7-7,.,CASSKIDSYEQYF,TGTGCCAGCAGTAAGATCGACAGTTACGAGCAGTACTTC
.,TRBJ2-2,TRBV10-3,.,CAISAETQNTGELLF,TGTGCCATCAGTGCAGAGACACAGAACACCGGGGAGCTGCTTTTT
.,TRBJ2-2,TRBV28,.,CATPGPNTGELFF,TGTGCCACTCCTGGGCCAAACACCGGGGAGCTGTTTTTT
.,TRBJ2-1,TRBV7-8,.,CASSKRGLIGLNQNRENNEQFF,TGTGCCAGCAGCAAGAGAGGACTAATCGGGCTGAACCAAAACCGCGAGAACAATGAGCAGTTCTTC
.,TRBJ2-5,TRBV15,.,CATSIPAGQYQETQYF,TGTGCCACCAGCATCCCCGCCGGACAGTACCAAGAGACCCAGTACTTC
few,TRBJ2-7,TRBV29-1,.,CSVGQGAYEQYF,TGCAGCGTCGGACAAGGGGCCTACGAGCAGTACTTC
few,TRBJ1-5,TRBV6-1,TRBD1,CAISESVPGQGYQPQHF,TGTGCCATCAGTGAGTCCGTCCCGGGACAGGGCTATCAGCCCCAGCATTTT
.,TRBJ2-5,TRBV9,TRBD1,CASSVTGGYQETQYF,TGTGCCAGCAGCGTGACAGGGGGGTACCAAGAGACCCAGTACTTC
.,TRBJ2-1,TRBV19,TRBD2,CASSTGLAEGYNEQFF,TGTGCCAGTAGTACGGGACTAGCGGAAGGCTACAATGAGCAGTTCTTC
.,TRBJ2-7,TRBV19,.,CASSTGLRTYEQYF,TGTGCCAGTAGTACTGGACTAAGAACCTACGAGCAGTACTTC
.,TRBJ1-1,TRBV7-9,TRBD1,CASRPRTGAVNTEAFF,TGTGCCAGCAGACCACGGACAGGGGCAGTGAACACTGAAGCTTTCTTT
few,TRBJ2-3,TRBV5-1,.,CASSFAAADTQYF,TGCGCCAGCAGCTTTGCCGCAGCAGATACGCAGTATTTT
.,TRBJ1-6,TRBV5-6,.,CASSLRTEPSPLHF,TGTGCCAGCAGCTTGAGGACAGAGCCATCACCCCTCCACTTT
medium-sized,TRBJ2-1,TRBV7-9,.,CASSPKERLDNEQFF,TGTGCCAGCAGCCCAAAGGAGCGATTGGACAATGAGCAGTTCTTC
.,TRBJ2-7,TRBV6-1,.,CATCGATGAEWDF,TGTGCCACTTGCGGGGCCACTGGGGCCGAATGGGACTTC
once,TRBJ1-5,TRBV23-1,.,CASRGRGNQPQHF,TGCGCCAGCCGCGGCCGGGGCAATCAGCCCCAGCATTTT
.,TRBJ1-4,TRBV30,.,CAWSVRSEKLFF,TGTGCCTGGAGTGTACGTAGTGAAAAACTGTTTTTT
.,TRBJ2-2,TRBV4-1,.,CASSQEKAGVGSGELFF,TGCGCCAGCAGCCAAGAAAAGGCAGGGGTAGGCTCCGGGGAGCTGTTTTTT
.,TRBJ2-1,TRBV30,TRBD2,CAWRRQRGGLLGGNEQFF,TGTGCCTGGAGAAGGCAACGCGGGGGGCTTCTTGGGGGGAATGAGCAGTTCTTC
few,TRBJ1-5,TRBV5-1,.,CASSPGGNQPQHF,TGCGCCAGCAGCCCAGGGGGCAATCAGCCCCAGCATTTT
.,TRBJ2-1,TRBV5-1,TRBD2,CASSERLAVSNEQFF,TGCGCCAGCAGCGAAAGGCTAGCGGTTAGTAATGAACAGTTCTTC
few,TRBJ1-1,TRBV5-1,.,CASSLGGNTEAFF,TGCGCCAGCAGCTTGGGCGGAAACACTGAAGCTTTCTTT
.,TRBJ1-5,TRBV6-1,.,CASSDPQGGNQPQHF,TGTGCCAGCAGTGATCCACAGGGAGGCAATCAGCCCCAGCATTTT
.,TRBJ1-3,TRBV6-5,TRBD1,CATGEEVFGNTIYF,TGTGCGACAGGGGAGGAGGTGTTTGGAAACACCATATATTTT
few,TRBJ1-5,TRBV11-2,.,CASSLERDQPQHF,TGTGCCAGCAGCTTAGAACGCGATCAGCCCCAGCATTTT
.,TRBJ1-3,TRBV7-2,.,CASSLDSGYSGNTIYF,TGTGCCAGCAGCCTAGACAGCGGATACTCTGGAAACACCATATATTTT
.,TRBJ2-5,TRBV7-2,.,CASSTGVQETQYF,TGTGCCAGCAGCACGGGAGTCCAAGAGACCCAGTACTTC
.,TRBJ2-5,TRBV5-8,TRBD2,CASSLLGLAGPQETQYF,TGTGCCAGCAGCTTGTTGGGACTAGCGGGACCCCAAGAGACCCAGTACTTC
few,TRBJ2-7,TRBV7-2,.,CASSLNSQGKQYF,TGTGCCAGCAGCTTGAACTCTCAGGGGAAGCAGTACTTC
few,TRBJ2-1,TRBV4-2,.,CASSQDNLQGMAYNEQFF,TGTGCCAGCAGCCAAGATAATTTACAGGGTATGGCATACAATGAGCAGTTCTTC
few,TRBJ2-3,TRBV10-2,TRBD2,CASSGLAGGTDTQYF,TGCGCCAGCAGCGGACTAGCGGGAGGTACAGATACGCAGTATTTT